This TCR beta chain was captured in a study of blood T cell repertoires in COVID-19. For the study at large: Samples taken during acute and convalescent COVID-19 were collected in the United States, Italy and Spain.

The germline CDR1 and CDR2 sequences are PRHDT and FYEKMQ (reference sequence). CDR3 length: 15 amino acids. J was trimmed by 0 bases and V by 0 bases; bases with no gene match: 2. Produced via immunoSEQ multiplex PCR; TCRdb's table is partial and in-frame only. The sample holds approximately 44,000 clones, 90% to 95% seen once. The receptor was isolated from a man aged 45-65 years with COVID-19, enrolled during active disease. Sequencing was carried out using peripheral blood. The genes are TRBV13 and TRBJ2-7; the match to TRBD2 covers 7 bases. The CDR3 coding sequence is TGTGCCAGCAGCTTAGGCCTAGCGGCCTCCTACGAGCAGTACTTC. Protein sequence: CASSLGLAASYEQYF.